These 5 T cell receptor beta chains were all obtained from the same sample, sequenced in a study of response to subunit inactivated influenza vaccine. Each CDR3 protein is one row after TCRdb ran MiXCR on the RT-PCR reads. Of roughly 700,000 distinct CDR3 sequences in the sample, about a sixth were seen once. The material was PBMCs from blood, obtained 11 to 12 days after vaccination. These TCRs come from a man aged 45-65 years who received an inactivated influenza vaccine.

The gene calls are TRBV27 and TRBJ2-1, with 10 positions matching TRBD2. Losses at the gene ends were 6 bases for V and 5 bases for J; bases not matched to a gene: 4. There are 14 residues in the CDR3. Germline CDR1 MNHEY, CDR2 SMNVEV (reference sequence). The CDR3 DNA is TGTGCCAGCAGATCAGCGGGGGGGAACAATGAGCAGTTCTTC. Protein: CASRSAGGNNEQFF.

This clonotype was recorded a few times. The chain combines TRBV11-2 with TRBJ2-5, with no clear D. The CDR3 spans 17 residues. V was cut by 4 bases and J by 2 bases, with 20 bases left in between. CDR1 and CDR2 from the germline V gene are SGHAT and FQNNGV. The CDR3 DNA follows: TGTGCCAGCAGCTCTCCTTTGATGGGGTATATTCAAGAGACCCAGTACTTC. Protein sequence: CASSSPLMGYIQETQYF.

This clonotype has a single count. V and J are TRBV7-2 and TRBJ2-1; D is uncertain. This CDR3 is built from 12 residues. Per the germline V gene, CDR1 is SGHTA and CDR2 is FQGNSA. V lost 3 bases, J lost 10 bases, and 10 bases lay in between. The CDR3, as DNA: TGTGCCAGCAGCTTCCTTGTTTCAGAGCAGTTCTTC. It specifies CASSFLVSEQFF. The complete variable domain, with remaining parts taken from reference TRBV7-2 and TRBJ2-1, reads GAGVSQSPSNKVTEKGKDVELRCDPISGHTALYWYRQSLGQGLEFLIYFQGNSAPDKSGLPSDRFSAERTGGSVSTLTIQRTQQEDSAVYLCASSFLVSEQFFGPGTRLTVL.

This clonotype was detected only a few times. This rearrangement joins TRBV12-3 or TRBV12-4 to TRBJ2-1, with D possibly being TRBD2 (6 bases). With 7 bases removed from V and 0 bases from J, the gap between germline ends came to 13 bases. The CDR3 is made up of 15 amino acids. CDR3 loop: CASTISGGSYNEQFF. Here the CDR3 DNA reads TGTGCCAGCACCATCTCCGGGGGCTCCTACAATGAGCAGTTCTTC.

V and J are TRBV4-3 and TRBJ1-1, with 8 nucleotides matching TRBD1. The CDR3 is 17 residues long. V lost 1 base, J lost 0 bases, and 7 bases stayed unmatched. Germline V gene data show CDR1 as LGHNA and CDR2 as YSLEER. CDR3: CASSQGNRGYLNTEAFF. CDR3 DNA: TGCGCCAGCAGCCAAGGTAACAGGGGGTACTTGAACACTGAAGCTTTCTTT.